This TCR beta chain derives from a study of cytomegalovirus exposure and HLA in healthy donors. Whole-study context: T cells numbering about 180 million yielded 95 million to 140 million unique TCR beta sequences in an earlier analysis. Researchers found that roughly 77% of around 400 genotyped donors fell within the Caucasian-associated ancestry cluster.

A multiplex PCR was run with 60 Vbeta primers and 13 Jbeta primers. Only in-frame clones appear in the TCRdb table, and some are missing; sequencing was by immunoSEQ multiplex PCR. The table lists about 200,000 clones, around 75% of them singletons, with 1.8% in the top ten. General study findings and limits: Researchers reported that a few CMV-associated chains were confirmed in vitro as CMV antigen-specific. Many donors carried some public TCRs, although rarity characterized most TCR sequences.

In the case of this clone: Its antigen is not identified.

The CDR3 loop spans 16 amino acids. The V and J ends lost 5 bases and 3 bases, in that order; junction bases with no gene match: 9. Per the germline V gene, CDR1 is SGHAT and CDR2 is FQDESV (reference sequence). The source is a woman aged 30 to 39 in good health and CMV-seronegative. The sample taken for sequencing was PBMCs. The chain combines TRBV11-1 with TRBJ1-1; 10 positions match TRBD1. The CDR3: CASSARQGAIDTEAFF. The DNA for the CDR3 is TGTGCCAGCAGCGCCCGACAGGGGGCGATTGACACTGAAGCTTTCTTT.